This T cell receptor (beta chain) was profiled in a study of T-cell reconstitution after alpha-beta-depleted transplantation in children (dated by TCRdb to between 2015 and 2016). The study in broad terms: Using TCR repertoire profiling, the study quantitatively followed how T-cell immune reconstitution unfolded in children after TCRalphabeta/CD19-depleted allogeneic hematopoietic cell transplantation. Overall study results and their limits: The high TCRbeta diversity at day 60 in some patients was ascribed to recipient T cells and intrathymic progenitors that had survived conditioning. Apparently early alphabetaT-cell count recovery about two months after transplant reportedly relied on only several hundred rapidly expanded clones derived from non-depleted graft cells. Over the following months the frequencies of hyperexpanded clones went down, and after one year T-cell counts and TCRbeta diversity were mostly credited to newly produced T cells.

The CDR1 and CDR2 encoded by the germline V gene (reference sequence) are DFQATT and SNEGSKA. Counted from cysteine to phenylalanine, this CDR3 has 17 amino acids. Left in the record is the CDR3 DNA by itself, 51 bases read in frame from the first base. V is clipped by 6 bases and J by 1 base, and the sequence between their germline boundaries is 23 bases long. Library preparation used PCR. Sequenced using an Illumina HiSeq 2500. Molecular barcoding was employed in the preparation of TCR libraries, with unique molecular identifiers being used to normalize TCRbeta repertoire quantification. In-frame beta chains were kept once TCRdb had trimmed the public reads at Q25 with fastp and called clones with MiXCR. Rows with one shared CDR3 protein collapse into an entry with the most common genes and DNA. The sample has approximately 500,000 distinct CDR3 sequences on record, approximately 10% of them singletons. The ten largest clones take up 2% of the sample.

The treatment or condition label here, explained by the study, means: allogeneic hematopoietic cell transplantation with graft depleted of TCRalphabeta T cells and CD19 B cells. The children who served as transplant recipients had been given grafts of TCRalphabeta/CD19-depleted allogeneic hematopoietic cells. Concerning this clonotype itself: What antigen it recognizes has not been identified. A much larger clone lies a single base off, so this may be a read error.

Specimen: PBMCs, collected before TCRalphabeta/CD19-depleted stem cell transplant. This sequence was found in a child aged 2 to 15 with inherited bone marrow failure, due to receive a stem cell transplant. The sequence joins TRBV20-1 to TRBJ2-3; TRBD2 might be the D gene, on 6 matching bases. The CDR3 loop reads CSASSATGSSGTDTQYF. The DNA reads as follows: TGCAGTGCCAGCTCTGCTACCGGGTCTAGCGGCACAGATACGCAGTATTTT.